This T cell receptor (beta chain) stems from a study of blood T cell repertoires in COVID-19. Study-wide context: There were acute and convalescent COVID-19 samples, and they came from the United States, Italy and Spain. The cDNA or gDNA used as material had been derived from T cells, B-cell-depleted T cells, or PBMCs.

Per the authors' pipeline: Amplifying reference gene primers gave estimates of nucleated cell counts. The table came from immunoSEQ multiplex PCR; TCRdb's copy has only in-frame clones and leaves some out. For V, J and clone size, that table is used; D and trimming come from the DNA. The table includes under 250,000 clones, about 90% detected once. Germline CDR1 and CDR2: SGHDN and FVKESK. The length of the CDR3 is 12 residues. Trimming stripped 1 base from V and 11 bases from J, with 12 bases between. This clone has a single count. Seattle enrolled patients during active infection and tracked them longitudinally.

This clonotype originated in a man in his fifties or sixties with COVID-19, enrolled during active disease. Sample: peripheral blood. V gene TRBV14 combines with J gene TRBJ2-7; TRBD1 might be the D (5 bases). The CDR3 loop reads CASSQVEQVEYF. CDR3 nucleotide sequence: TGTGCCAGCAGCCAAGTCGAACAGGTCGAGTACTTC. The full variable domain, with the rest looked up from reference TRBV14 and TRBJ2-7, is EAGVTQFPSHSVIEKGQTVTLRCDPISGHDNLYWYRRVMGKEIKFLLHFVKESKQDESGMPNNRFLAERTGGTYSTLKVQPAELEDSGVYFCASSQVEQVEYFGPGTRLTVT.